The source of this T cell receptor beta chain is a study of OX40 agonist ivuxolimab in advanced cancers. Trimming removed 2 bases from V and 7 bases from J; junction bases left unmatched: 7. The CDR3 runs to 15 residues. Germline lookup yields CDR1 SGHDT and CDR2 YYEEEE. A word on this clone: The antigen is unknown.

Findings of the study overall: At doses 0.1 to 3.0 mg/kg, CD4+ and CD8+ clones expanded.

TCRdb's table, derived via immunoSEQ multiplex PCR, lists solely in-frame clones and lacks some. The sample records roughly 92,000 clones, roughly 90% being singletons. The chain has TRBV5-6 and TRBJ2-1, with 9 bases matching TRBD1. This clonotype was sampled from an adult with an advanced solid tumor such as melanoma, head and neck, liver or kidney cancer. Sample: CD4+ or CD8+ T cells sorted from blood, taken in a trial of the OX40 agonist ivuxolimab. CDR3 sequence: CASSFGTGRRNEQFF. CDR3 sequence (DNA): TGTGCCAGCAGCTTTGGGACAGGGAGACGGAATGAGCAGTTCTTC.